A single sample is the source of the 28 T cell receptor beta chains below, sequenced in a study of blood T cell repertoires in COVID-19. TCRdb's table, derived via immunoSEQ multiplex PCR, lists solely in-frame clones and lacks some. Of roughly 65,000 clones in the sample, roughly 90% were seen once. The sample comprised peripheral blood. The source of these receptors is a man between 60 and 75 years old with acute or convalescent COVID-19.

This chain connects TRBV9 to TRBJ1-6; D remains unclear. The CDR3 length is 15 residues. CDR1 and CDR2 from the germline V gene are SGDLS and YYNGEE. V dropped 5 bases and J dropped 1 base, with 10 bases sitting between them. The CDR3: CASSIGPSYNSPLHF. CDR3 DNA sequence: TGTGCCAGCAGTATTGGGCCTTCCTATAATTCACCCCTCCACTTT.

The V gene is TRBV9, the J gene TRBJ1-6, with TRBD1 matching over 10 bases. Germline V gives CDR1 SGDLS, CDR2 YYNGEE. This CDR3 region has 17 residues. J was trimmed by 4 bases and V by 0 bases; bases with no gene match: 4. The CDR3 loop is CASSVGGQGSYNSPLHF. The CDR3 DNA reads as TGTGCCAGCAGCGTAGGGGGACAGGGGAGTTATAATTCACCCCTCCACTTT.

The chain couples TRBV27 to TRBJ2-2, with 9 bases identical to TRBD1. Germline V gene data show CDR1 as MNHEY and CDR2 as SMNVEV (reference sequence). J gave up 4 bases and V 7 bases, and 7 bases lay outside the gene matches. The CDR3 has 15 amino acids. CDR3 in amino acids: CASTTGGVGTGELFF. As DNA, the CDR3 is TGTGCCAGCACTACAGGGGGCGTTGGCACCGGGGAGCTGTTTTTT.

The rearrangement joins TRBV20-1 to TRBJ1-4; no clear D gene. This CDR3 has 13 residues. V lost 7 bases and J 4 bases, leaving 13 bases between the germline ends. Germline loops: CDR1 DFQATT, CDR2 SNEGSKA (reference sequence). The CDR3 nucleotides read TGCAGTGTTAGTAAACTGATTAATGAAAAACTGTTTTTT. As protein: CSVSKLINEKLFF.

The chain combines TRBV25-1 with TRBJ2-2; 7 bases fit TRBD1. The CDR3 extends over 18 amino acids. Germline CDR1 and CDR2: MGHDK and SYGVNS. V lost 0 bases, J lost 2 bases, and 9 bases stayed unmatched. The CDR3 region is CASSEYPLTGVNTGELFF. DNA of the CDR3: TGTGCCAGCAGTGAATATCCCCTTACAGGGGTTAACACCGGGGAGCTGTTTTTT.

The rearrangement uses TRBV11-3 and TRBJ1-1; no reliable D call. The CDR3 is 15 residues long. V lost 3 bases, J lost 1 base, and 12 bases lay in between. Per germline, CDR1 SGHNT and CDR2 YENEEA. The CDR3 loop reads CASSLRAGRNTEAFF. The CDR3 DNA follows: TGTGCCAGCAGCTTGCGTGCGGGGAGGAACACTGAAGCTTTCTTT.

CDR3 sequence reads: CASSLGPDGQGNANEKLFF. As DNA, the CDR3 is TGTGCCAGCAGCTTAGGCCCGGACGGACAGGGGAATGCTAATGAAAAACTGTTTTTT. V is TRBV7-9 and J is TRBJ1-4; TRBD1 agrees at 9 bases. The V gene end was trimmed by 1 base and the J gene end by 3 bases; junction bases not matched to a gene: 12. Germline V gene lookup returns CDR1 SEHNR and CDR2 FQNEAQ (reference sequence). The CDR3 length is 19 residues.

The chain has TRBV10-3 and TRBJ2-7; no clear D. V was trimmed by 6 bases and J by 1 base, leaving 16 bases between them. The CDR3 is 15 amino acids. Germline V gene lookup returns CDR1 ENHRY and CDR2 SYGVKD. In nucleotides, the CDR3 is TGTGCCATCAGCCAGGTTTCTAACCCTTCCTACGAGCAGTACTTC. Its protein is CAISQVSNPSYEQYF.

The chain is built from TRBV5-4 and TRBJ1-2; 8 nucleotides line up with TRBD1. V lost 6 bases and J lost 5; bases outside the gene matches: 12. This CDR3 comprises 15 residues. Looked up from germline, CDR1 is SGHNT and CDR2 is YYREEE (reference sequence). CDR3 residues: CASTERGQGWYGYTF. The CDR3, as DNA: TGTGCCAGCACAGAGAGAGGACAGGGTTGGTATGGCTACACCTTC.

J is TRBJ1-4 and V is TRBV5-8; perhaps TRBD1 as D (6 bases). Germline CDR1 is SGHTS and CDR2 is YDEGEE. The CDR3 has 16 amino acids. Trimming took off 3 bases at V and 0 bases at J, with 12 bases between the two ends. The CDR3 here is CASSSGTLATNEKLFF. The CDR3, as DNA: TGTGCCAGCAGCTCCGGGACACTTGCAACTAATGAAAAACTGTTTTTT.

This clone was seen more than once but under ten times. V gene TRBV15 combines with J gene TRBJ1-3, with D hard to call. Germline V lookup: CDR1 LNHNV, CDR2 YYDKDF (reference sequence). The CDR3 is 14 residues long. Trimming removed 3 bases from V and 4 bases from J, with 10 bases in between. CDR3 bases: TGTGCCACCAGCAGTTCGGGTGCGGGAAACACCATATATTTT. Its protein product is CATSSSGAGNTIYF.

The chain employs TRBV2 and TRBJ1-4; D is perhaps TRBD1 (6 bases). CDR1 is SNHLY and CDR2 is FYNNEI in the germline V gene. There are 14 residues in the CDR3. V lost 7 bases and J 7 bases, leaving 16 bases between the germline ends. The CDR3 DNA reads TGTGCCAGCACCGCAGGGGTACCCTTTGAAAAACTGTTTTTT. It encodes CASTAGVPFEKLFF.

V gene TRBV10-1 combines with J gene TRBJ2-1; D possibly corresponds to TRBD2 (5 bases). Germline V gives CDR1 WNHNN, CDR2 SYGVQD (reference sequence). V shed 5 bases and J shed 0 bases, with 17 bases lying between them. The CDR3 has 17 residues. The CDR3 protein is CASSPLPVGSSYNEQFF. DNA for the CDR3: TGCGCCAGCAGTCCCCTTCCAGTAGGGAGCTCCTACAATGAGCAGTTCTTC.

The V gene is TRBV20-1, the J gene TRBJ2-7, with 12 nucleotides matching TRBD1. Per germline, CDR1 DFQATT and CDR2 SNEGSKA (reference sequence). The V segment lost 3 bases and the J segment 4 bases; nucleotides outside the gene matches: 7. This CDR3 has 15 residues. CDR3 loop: CSASKGGQGAYEQYF. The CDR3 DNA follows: TGCAGTGCTAGTAAAGGGGGACAGGGGGCTTACGAGCAGTACTTC.

The CDR3 spells CASSYPSLQGTGELFF. The CDR3 nucleotides read TGTGCCAGCAGTTACCCGTCGCTTCAGGGAACCGGGGAGCTGTTTTTT. J is TRBJ2-2 and V is TRBV6-5, with D possibly matching TRBD1 (5 bases). Germline lookup yields CDR1 MNHEY and CDR2 SVGAGI. Between the trimmed V and J ends, which lost 2 bases and 5 bases, there was a span of 15 bases. The CDR3 covers 16 residues.

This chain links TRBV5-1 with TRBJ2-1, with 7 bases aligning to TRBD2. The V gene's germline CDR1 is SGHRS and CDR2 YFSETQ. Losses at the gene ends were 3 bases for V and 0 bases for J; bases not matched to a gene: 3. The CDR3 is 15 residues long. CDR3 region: CASSWDYSSYNEQFF. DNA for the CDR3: TGCGCCAGCAGCTGGGACTACAGCTCCTACAATGAGCAGTTCTTC.

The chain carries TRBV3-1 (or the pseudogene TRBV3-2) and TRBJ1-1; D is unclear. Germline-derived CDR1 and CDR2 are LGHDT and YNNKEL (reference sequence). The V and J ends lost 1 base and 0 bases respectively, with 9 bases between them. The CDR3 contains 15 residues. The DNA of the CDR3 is TGTGCCAGCAGCCAAGGGGAGAAGTTGAACACTGAAGCTTTCTTT. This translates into CASSQGEKLNTEAFF.

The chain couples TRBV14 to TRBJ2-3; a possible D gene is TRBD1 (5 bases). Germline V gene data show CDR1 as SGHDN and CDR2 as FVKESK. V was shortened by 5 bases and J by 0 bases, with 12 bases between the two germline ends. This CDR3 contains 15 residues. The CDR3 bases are TGTGCCAGCAGCAAACAGGTTTTTAGCACAGATACGCAGTATTTT. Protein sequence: CASSKQVFSTDTQYF.

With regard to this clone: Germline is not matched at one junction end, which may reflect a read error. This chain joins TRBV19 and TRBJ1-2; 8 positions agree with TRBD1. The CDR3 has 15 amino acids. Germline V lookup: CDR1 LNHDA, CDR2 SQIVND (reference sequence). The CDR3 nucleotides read TGTGCCAGTACTATAGGCAGGGGGCTTGGCTATGGCTACACCTTC. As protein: CASTIGRGLGYGYTF. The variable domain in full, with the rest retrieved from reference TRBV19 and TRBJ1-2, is DGGITQSPKYLFRKEGQNVTLSCEQNLNHDAMYWYRQDPGQGLRLIYYSQIVNDFQKGDIAEGYSVSREKKESFPLTVTSAQKNPTAFYLCASTIGRGLGYGYTFGSGTRLTVV.

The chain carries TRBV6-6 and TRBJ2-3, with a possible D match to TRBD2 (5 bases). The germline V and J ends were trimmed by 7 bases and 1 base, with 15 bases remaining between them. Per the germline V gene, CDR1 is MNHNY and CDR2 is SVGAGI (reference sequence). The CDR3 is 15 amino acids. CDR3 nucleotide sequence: TGTGCCAGCACCCCCGGCGGGCTGCGCACAGATACGCAGTATTTT. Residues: CASTPGGLRTDTQYF.

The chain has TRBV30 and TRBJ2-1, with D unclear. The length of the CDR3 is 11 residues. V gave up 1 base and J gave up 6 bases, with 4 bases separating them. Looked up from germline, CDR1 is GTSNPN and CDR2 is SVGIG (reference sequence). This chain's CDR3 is CAWSALNEQFF. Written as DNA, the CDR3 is TGTGCCTGGAGTGCCCTCAATGAGCAGTTCTTC.

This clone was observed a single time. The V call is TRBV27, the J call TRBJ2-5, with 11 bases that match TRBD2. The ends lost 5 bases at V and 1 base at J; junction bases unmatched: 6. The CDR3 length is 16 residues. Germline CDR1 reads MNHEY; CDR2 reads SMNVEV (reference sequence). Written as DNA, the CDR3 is TGTGCCAGCAGTATCGGGACTAGCGGTGGCCAAGAGACCCAGTACTTC. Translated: CASSIGTSGGQETQYF.

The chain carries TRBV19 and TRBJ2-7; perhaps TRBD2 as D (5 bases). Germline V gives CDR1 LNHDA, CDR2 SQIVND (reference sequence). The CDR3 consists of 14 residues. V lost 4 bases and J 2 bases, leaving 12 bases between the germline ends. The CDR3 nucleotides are TGTGCCAGTAGTACCCCGGGGTTTACCTACGAGCAGTACTTC. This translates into CASSTPGFTYEQYF.

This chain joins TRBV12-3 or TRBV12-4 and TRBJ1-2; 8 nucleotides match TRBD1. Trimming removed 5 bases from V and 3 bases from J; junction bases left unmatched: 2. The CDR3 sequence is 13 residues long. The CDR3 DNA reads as TGTGCCAGCAGTCCACAGGGGGACTATGGCTACACCTTC. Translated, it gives CASSPQGDYGYTF.

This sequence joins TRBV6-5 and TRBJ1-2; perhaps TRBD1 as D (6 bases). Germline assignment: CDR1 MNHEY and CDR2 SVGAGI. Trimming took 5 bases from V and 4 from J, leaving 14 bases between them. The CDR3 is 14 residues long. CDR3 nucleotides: TGTGCCAGCAGTCCCATGAGGGGGGGCTATGGCTACACCTTC. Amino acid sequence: CASSPMRGGYGYTF.

The CDR3 DNA reads as TGTGCCATACTTGACAGATGGAACACCGGGGAGCTGTTTTTT. It translates to CAILDRWNTGELFF. The chain links TRBV27 to TRBJ2-2; D might be TRBD1 (5 bases). There are 14 residues in the CDR3. Trimming left V 10 bases short and J 1 base short, with 13 bases between. Germline V gene sequence: CDR1 MNHEY, CDR2 SMNVEV (reference sequence).

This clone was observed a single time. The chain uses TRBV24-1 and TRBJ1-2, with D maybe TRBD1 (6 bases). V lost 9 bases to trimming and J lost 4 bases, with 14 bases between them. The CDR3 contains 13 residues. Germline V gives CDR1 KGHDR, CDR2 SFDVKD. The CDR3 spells CATHSGGAYGYTF. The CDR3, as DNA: TGTGCCACCCACTCGGGGGGGGCCTATGGCTACACCTTC.

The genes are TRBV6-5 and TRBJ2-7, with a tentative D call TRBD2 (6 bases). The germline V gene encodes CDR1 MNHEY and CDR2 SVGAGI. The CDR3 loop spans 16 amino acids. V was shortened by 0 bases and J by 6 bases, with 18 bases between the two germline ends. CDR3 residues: CASSYSTGVGDGEQYF. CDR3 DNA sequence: TGTGCCAGCAGTTACTCTACGGGGGTTGGAGACGGCGAGCAGTACTTC.